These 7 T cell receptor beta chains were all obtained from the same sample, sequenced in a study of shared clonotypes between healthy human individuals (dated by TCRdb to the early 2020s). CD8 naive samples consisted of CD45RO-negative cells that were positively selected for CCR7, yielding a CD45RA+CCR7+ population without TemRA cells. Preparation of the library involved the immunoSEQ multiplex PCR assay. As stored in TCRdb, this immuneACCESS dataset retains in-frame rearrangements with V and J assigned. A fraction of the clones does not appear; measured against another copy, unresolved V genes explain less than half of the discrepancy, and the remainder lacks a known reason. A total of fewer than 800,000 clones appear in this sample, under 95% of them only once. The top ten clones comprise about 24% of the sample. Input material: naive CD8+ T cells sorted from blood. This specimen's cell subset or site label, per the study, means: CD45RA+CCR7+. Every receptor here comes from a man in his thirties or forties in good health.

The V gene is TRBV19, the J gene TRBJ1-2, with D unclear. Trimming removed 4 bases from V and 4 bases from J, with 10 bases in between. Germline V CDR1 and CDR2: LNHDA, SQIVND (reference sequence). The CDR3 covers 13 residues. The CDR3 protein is CASSNQDFYGYTF. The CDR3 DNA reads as TGTGCCAGTAGTAATCAGGATTTCTATGGCTACACCTTC.

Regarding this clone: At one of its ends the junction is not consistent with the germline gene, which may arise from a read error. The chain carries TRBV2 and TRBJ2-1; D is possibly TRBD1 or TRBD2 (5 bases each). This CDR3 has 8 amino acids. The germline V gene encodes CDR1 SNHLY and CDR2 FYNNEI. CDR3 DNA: TGTGCCAGCGGGGGTGAGCTCTTC. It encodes CASGGELF.

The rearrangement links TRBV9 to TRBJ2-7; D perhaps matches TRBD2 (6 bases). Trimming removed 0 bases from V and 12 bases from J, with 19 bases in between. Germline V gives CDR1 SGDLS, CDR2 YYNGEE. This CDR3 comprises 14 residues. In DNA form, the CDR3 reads TGTGCCAGCAGCGTAGGGCCAGGGCGACGGGGGTTGTACTTC. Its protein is CASSVGPGRRGLYF.

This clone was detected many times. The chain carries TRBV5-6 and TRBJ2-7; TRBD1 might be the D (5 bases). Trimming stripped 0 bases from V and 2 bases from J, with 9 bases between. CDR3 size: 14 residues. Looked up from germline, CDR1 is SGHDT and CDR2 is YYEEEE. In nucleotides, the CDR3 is TGTGCCAGCAGCTTGGGGGCGGACACCTACGAGCAGTACTTC. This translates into CASSLGADTYEQYF.

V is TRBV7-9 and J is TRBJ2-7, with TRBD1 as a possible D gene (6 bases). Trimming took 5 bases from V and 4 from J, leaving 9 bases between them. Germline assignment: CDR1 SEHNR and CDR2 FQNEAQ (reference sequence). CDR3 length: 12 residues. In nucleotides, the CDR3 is TGTGCCAGCAGCCAGGGGATGTACGAGCAGTACTTC. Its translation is CASSQGMYEQYF.

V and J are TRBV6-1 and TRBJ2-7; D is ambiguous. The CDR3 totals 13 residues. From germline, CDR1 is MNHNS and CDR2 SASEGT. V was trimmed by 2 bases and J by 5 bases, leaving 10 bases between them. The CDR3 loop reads CASSEMLGNEQYF. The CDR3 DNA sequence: TGTGCCAGCAGTGAAATGCTAGGGAACGAGCAGTACTTC.

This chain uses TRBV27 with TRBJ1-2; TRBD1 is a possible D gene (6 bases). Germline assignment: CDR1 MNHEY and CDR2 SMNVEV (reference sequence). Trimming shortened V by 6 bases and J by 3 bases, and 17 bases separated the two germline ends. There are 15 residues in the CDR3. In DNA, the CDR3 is TGTGCCAGCAGCCCCGGGGGGGCTACTCACTATGGCTACACCTTC. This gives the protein CASSPGGATHYGYTF.